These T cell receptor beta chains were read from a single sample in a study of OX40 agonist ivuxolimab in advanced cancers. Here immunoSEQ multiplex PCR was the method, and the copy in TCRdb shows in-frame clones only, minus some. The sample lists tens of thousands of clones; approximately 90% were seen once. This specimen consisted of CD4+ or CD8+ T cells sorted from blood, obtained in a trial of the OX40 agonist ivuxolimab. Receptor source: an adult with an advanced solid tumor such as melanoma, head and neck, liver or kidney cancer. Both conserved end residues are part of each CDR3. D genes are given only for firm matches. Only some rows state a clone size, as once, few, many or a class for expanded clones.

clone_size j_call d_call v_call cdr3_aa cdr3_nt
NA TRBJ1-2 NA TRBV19 CASSISQFGGRRGYTF TGTGCCAGTAGTATATCGCAATTTGGGGGCCGGAGGGGCTACACCTTC
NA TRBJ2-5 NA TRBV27 CASSEAGPETQYF TGTGCCAGCAGTGAGGCAGGGCCAGAGACCCAGTACTTC
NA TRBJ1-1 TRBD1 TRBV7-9 CASSLSGTGLTEAFF TGTGCCAGCAGCTTATCCGGGACAGGGCTCACTGAAGCTTTCTTT
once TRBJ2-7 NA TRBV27 CASSLPGNEQYF TGTGCCAGCAGTTTACCAGGAAACGAGCAGTACTTC
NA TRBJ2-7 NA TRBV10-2 CASSEYVGDISYEQYF TGCGCCAGCAGTGAATACGTCGGTGACATCTCCTACGAGCAGTACTTC
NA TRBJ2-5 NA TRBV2 CASSALEETQYF TGTGCCAGCAGTGCTTTGGAAGAGACCCAGTACTTC
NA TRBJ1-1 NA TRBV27 CASRQGLNTEAFF TGTGCCAGCAGGCAGGGGTTGAACACTGAAGCTTTCTTT
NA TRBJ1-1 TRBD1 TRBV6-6 CASSPGQGTEAFF TGTGCCAGCAGTCCGGGACAGGGCACTGAAGCTTTCTTT
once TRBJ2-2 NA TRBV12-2 CASRSRPGQGPGATGELFF TGTGCAAGTCGCTCCCGGCCGGGACAGGGGCCGGGGGCTACCGGGGAGCTGTTTTTT
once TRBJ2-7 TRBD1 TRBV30 CAWTSGTVLNEQYF TGTGCCTGGACCTCCGGGACAGTCCTGAATGAGCAGTACTTC
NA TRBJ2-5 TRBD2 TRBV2 CASTPLGLAGRETQYF TGTGCCAGCACCCCGTTAGGACTAGCGGGAAGAGAGACCCAGTACTTC
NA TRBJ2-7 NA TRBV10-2 CAAGEDGAYEQYF TGCGCCGCAGGGGAAGACGGGGCGTATGAGCAGTACTTC
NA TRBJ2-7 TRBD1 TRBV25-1 CASSSGTGAYEQYF TGTGCCAGCAGTTCCGGGACAGGAGCCTACGAGCAGTACTTC
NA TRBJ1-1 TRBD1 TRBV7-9 CASSLLGQGIRTEAFF TGTGCCAGCAGCTTATTGGGACAGGGGATCCGCACTGAAGCTTTCTTT
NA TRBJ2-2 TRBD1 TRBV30 CAWSSAGQGIVWDTGELFF TGTGCCTGGAGTTCCGCAGGACAGGGGATCGTGTGGGACACCGGGGAGCTGTTTTTT
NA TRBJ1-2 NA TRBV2 CASSGPLQGTYGYTF TGTGCCAGCAGTGGGCCCCTACAGGGTACCTATGGCTACACCTTC
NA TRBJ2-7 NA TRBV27 CASSLRSDIEQYF TGTGCCAGCAGTTTAAGGTCAGACATCGAGCAGTACTTC
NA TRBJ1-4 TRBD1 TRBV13 CASSIGTGGREKLFF TGTGCCAGCAGCATAGGGACAGGGGGTCGTGAAAAACTGTTTTTT
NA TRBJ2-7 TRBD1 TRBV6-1 CASSEETGGSYEQYF TGTGCCAGCAGTGAAGAGACAGGGGGCTCCTACGAGCAGTACTTC
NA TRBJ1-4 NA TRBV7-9 CATSGRDERNEKLFF TGTGCGACGTCTGGGAGGGACGAACGTAATGAAAAACTGTTTTTT
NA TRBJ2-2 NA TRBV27 CASSLLGSGELFF TGTGCCAGCAGTTTACTCGGATCCGGGGAGCTGTTTTTT
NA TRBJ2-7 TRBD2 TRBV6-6 CASSYLSSGIYEQYF TGTGCCAGCAGTTACCTCTCTAGCGGGATCTACGAGCAGTACTTC
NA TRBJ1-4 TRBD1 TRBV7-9 CASSSDRGGLFF TGTGCCAGCAGCTCGGACAGGGGTGGACTGTTTTTT
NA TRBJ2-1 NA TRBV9 CASSVEVGTYNNEQFF TGTGCCAGCAGCGTAGAGGTGGGGACCTATAACAATGAGCAGTTCTTC
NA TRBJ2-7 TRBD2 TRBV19 CASTASGRFSYEQYF TGTGCCAGTACCGCTAGCGGGAGGTTCTCCTACGAGCAGTACTTC
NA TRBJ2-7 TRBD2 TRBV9 CASSPRWGGSTYEQYF TGTGCCAGCAGCCCCAGATGGGGGGGGTCTACCTACGAGCAGTACTTC
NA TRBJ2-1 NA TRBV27 CASSLQGNEQFF TGTGCCAGCAGTCTTCAGGGCAATGAGCAGTTCTTC
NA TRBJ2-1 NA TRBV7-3 CASSLDYNEQFF TGTGCCAGCAGCCTGGACTACAATGAGCAGTTCTTC
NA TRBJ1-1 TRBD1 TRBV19 CASSIRDRGDTEAFF TGTGCCAGTAGTATTCGGGACAGGGGTGACACTGAAGCTTTCTTT
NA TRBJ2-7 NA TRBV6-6 CASSYLQPHTYEQYF TGTGCCAGCAGTTACCTTCAGCCGCACACCTACGAGCAGTACTTC
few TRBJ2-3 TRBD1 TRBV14 CASSQGDRGFPDTQYF TGTGCCAGCAGCCAAGGGGACAGGGGGTTCCCAGATACGCAGTATTTT
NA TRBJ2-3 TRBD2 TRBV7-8 CASTLGIFFGLAGSDTQYF TGTGCCAGCACTTTGGGGATTTTTTTTGGCCTAGCGGGATCGGATACGCAGTATTTT
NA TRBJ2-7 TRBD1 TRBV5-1 CASSLLGPGQGTYEQYF TGCGCCAGCAGCTTACTTGGTCCGGGACAGGGAACCTACGAGCAGTACTTC
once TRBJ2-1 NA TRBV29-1 CSVKGQGGDEQFF TGCAGCGTGAAAGGACAGGGAGGGGATGAGCAGTTCTTC
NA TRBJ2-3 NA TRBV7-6 CASTGGQGGTDTQYF TGTGCCAGCACCGGGGGGCAGGGGGGCACAGATACGCAGTATTTT
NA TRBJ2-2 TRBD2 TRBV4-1 CASSQPAGHTGELFF TGCGCCAGCAGCCAACCAGCGGGACACACCGGGGAGCTGTTTTTT